This T cell receptor beta chain was identified during a study of cytomegalovirus exposure and HLA in healthy donors. Turning to the study itself: Early released data had about 85 million unique TCRs, all coming from HLA-typed donors.

Trimming stripped 10 bases from V and 0 bases from J, with 12 bases between. Germline V gene sequence: CDR1 WSHSY, CDR2 SAAADI. This CDR3 has 13 amino acids. Both 60 Vbeta primers and 13 Jbeta primers went into the PCR. Method: immunoSEQ multiplex PCR; TCRdb's copy keeps in-frame clones and lacks some. The sample lists around 140,000 clones; roughly 60% were seen once. Concerning this clone: Its antigen is currently unknown.

The study's findings and limits: Presence/absence analyses supposed approximately even sequencing depth among donors. More clonal expansion characterized HLA-associated TCR beta chains than equally common others in a later analysis. Later genetic work tied a missense DCLRE1C variant to beta-chain V and J trimming.

The chain joins TRBV10-2 to TRBJ1-1; D might be TRBD1 (6 bases). The sequenced material came from PBMCs. The source of this sequence is a woman between 40 and 55 years old in good health and CMV-seronegative. In DNA form, the CDR3 reads TGCGCCACCGGGGGGGCCCTGAACACTGAAGCTTTCTTT. Its translation: CATGGALNTEAFF.